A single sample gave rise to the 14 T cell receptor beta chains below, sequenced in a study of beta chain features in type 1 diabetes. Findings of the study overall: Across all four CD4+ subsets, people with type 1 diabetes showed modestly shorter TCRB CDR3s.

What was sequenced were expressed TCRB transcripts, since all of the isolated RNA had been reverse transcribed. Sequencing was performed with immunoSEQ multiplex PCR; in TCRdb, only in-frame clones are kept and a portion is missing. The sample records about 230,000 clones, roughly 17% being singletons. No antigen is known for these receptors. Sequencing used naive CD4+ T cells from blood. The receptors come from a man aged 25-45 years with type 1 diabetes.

In nucleotides, the CDR3 is TGCGCCAGCAGCTTGGGGGCTAGCGGCTCCTACGAGCAGTACTTC. Amino acids: CASSLGASGSYEQYF. The rearrangement links TRBV5-1 to TRBJ2-7; the match to TRBD2 covers 7 bases. V was clipped by 0 bases and J by 0 bases; unmatched bases: 3. From germline, CDR1 is SGHRS and CDR2 YFSETQ. The CDR3 consists of 15 residues.

This CDR3 reads CAWMPGGAGQPQHF. CDR3 in DNA: TGTGCCTGGATGCCTGGGGGGGCTGGTCAGCCCCAGCATTTT. This sequence joins TRBV30 and TRBJ1-5; perhaps TRBD1 as D (6 bases). Germline CDR1 is GTSNPN and CDR2 is SVGIG (reference sequence). The CDR3 runs 14 residues. V lost 4 bases and J lost 6, with 16 bases in between.

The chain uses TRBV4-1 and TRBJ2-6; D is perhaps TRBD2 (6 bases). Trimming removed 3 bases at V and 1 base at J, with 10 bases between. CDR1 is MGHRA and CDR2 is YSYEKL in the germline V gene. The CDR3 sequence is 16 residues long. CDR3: CASSQEGGSGANVLTF. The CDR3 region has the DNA TGCGCCAGCAGCCAGGAGGGTGGGTCTGGGGCCAACGTCCTGACTTTC.

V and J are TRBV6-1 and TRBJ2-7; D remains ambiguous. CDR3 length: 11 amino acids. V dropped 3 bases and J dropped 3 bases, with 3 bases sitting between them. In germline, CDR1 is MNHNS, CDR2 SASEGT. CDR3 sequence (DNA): TGTGCCAGCAGTGACCACTACGAGCAGTACTTC. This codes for CASSDHYEQYF.

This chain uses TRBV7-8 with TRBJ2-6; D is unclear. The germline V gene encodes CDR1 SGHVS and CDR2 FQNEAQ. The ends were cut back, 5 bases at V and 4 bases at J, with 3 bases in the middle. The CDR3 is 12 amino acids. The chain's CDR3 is CASSRGANVLTF. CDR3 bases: TGTGCCAGCAGCCGCGGGGCCAACGTCCTGACTTTC.

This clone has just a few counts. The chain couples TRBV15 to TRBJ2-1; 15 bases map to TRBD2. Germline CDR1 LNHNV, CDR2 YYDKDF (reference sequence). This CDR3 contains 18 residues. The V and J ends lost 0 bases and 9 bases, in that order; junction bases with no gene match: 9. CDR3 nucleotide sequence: TGTGCCACCAGCAGAGATGGCTCCGGGACTAGCGGGAGGATTGAGCAGTTCTTC. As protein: CATSRDGSGTSGRIEQFF.

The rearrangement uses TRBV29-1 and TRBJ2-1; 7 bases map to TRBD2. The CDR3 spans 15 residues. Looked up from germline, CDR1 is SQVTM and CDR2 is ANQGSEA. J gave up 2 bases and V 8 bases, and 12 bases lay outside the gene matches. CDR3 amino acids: CSLKSGVSPYNEQFF. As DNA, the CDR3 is TGCAGCCTCAAGAGCGGGGTTAGCCCCTACAATGAGCAGTTCTTC.

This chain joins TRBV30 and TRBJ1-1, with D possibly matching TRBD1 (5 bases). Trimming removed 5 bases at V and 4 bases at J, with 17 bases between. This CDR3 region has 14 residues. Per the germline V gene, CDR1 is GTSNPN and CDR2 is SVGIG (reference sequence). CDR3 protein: CAWAPGYEGTEAFF. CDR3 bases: TGTGCCTGGGCTCCAGGGTATGAGGGCACTGAAGCTTTCTTT.

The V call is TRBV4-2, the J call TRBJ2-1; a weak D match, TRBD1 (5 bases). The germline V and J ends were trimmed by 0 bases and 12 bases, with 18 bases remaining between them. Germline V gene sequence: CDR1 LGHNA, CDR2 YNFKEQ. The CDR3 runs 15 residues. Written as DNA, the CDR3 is TGTGCCAGCAGCCAAGATCTTTCTGTTGTGGGGCCGCAGTTCTTC. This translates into CASSQDLSVVGPQFF.

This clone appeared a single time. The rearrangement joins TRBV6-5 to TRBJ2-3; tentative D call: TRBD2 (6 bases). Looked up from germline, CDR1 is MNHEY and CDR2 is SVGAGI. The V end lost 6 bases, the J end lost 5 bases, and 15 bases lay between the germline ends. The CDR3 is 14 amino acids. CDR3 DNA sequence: TGTGCCAGCAGCCCGATTAGCGGCCAAGATACGCAGTATTTT. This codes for CASSPISGQDTQYF.

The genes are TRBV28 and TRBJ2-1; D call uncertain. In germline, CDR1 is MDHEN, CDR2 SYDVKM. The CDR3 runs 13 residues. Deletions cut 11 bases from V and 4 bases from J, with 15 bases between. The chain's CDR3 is CASATIQYNEQFF. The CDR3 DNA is TGTGCCTCGGCCACAATCCAGTACAATGAGCAGTTCTTC. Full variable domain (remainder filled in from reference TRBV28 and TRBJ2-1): DVKVTQSSRYLVKRTGEKVFLECVQDMDHENMFWYRQDPGLGLRLIYFSYDVKMKEKGDIPEGYSVSREKKERFSLILESASTNQTSMYLCASATIQYNEQFFGPGTRLTVL.

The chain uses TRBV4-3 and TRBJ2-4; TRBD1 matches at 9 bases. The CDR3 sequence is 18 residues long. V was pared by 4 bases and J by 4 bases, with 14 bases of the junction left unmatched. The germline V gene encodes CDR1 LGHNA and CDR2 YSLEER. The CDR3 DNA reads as TGCGCCAGCAGCCTCGACGCCTCCGGGACAGGGCGGAAAAACATTCAGTACTTC. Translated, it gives CASSLDASGTGRKNIQYF.

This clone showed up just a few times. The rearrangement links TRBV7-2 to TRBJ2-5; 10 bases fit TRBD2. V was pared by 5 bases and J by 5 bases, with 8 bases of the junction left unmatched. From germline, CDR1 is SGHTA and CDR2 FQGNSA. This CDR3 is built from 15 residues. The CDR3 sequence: CASSPYGLAAETQYF. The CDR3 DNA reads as TGTGCCAGCAGCCCTTATGGACTAGCGGCCGAGACCCAGTACTTC.

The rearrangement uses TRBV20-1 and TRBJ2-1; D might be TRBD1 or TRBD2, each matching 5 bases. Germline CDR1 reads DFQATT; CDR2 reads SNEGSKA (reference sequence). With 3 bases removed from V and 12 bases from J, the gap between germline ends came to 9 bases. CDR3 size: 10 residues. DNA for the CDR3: TGCAGTGCTAGCGTGGGGGTGCAGTTCTTC. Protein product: CSASVGVQFF.